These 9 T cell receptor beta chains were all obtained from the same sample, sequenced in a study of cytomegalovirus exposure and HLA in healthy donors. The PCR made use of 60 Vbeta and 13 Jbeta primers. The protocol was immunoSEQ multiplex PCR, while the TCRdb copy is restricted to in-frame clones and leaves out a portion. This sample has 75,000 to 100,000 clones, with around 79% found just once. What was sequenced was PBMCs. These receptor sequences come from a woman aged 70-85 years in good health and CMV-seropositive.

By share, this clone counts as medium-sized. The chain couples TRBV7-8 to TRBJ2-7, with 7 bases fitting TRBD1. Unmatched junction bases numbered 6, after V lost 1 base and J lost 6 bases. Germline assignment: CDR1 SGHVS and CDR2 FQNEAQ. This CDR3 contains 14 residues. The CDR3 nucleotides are TGTGCCAGCAGCTTAGGACAGGGCGGATTCGAGCAGTACTTC. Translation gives CASSLGQGGFEQYF.

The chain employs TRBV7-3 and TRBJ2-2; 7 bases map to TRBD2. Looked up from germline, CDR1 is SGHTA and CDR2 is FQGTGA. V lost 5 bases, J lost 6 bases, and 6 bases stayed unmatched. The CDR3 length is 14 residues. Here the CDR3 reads CASSPSGISGELFF. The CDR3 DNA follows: TGTGCCAGCAGCCCAAGCGGGATTTCCGGGGAGCTGTTTTTT.

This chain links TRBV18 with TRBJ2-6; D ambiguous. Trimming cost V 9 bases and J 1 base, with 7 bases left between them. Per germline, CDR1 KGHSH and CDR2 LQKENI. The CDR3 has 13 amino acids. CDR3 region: CASQESGANVLTF. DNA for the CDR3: TGTGCCAGTCAAGAGTCTGGGGCCAACGTCCTGACTTTC.

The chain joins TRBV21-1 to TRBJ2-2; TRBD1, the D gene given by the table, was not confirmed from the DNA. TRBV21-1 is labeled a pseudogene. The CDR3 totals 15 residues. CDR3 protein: CASSKARQDTGELFF. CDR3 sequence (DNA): TGTGCCAGCAGCAAAGCCCGACAGGACACCGGGGAGCTGTTTTTT.

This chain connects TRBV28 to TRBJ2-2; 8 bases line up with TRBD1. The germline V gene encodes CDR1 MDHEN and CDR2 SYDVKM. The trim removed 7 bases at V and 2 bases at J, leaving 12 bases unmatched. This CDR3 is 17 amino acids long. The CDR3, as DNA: TGTGCCAGCACCACGCCGGGCAGGGGGCCCAACACCGGGGAGCTGTTTTTT. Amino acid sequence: CASTTPGRGPNTGELFF.

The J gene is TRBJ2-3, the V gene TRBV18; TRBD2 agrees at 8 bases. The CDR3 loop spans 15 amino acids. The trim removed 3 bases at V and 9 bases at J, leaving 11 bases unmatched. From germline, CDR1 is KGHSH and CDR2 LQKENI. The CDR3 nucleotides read TGTGCCAGCTCACCGCCCGGGGGGGCCGAGGTCACGCAGTATTTT. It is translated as CASSPPGGAEVTQYF. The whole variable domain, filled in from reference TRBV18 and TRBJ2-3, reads NAGVMQNPRHLVRRRGQEARLRCSPMKGHSHVYWYRQLPEEGLKFMVYLQKENIIDESGMPKERFSAEFPKEGPSILRIQQVVRGDSAAYFCASSPPGGAEVTQYFGPGTRLTVL.

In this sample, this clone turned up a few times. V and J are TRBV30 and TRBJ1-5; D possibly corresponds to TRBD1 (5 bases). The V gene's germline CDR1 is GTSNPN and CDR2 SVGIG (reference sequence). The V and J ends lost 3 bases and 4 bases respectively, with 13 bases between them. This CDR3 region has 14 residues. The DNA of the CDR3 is TGTGCCTGGAGCCTTGGAGGGGCTAATCAGCCCCAGCATTTT. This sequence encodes CAWSLGGANQPQHF.

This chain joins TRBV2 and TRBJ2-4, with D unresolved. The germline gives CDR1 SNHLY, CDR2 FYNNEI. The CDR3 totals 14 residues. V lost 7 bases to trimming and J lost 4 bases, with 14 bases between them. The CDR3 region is CASKRMGPKNIQYF. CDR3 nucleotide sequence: TGTGCCAGCAAAAGGATGGGCCCAAAAAACATTCAGTACTTC. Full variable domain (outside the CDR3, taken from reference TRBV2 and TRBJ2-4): EPEVTQTPSHQVTQMGQEVILRCVPISNHLYFYWYRQILGQKVEFLVSFYNNEISEKSEIFDDQFSVERPDGSNFTLKIRSTKLEDSAMYFCASKRMGPKNIQYFGAGTRLSVL.

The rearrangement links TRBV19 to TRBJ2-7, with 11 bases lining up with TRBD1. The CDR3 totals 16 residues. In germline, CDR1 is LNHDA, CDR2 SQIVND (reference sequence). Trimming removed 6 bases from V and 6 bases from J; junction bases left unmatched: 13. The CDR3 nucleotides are TGTGCCAGTAGCATATCAGGGACAGGGGGAAGTGGCGAGCAGTACTTC. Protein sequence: CASSISGTGGSGEQYF.